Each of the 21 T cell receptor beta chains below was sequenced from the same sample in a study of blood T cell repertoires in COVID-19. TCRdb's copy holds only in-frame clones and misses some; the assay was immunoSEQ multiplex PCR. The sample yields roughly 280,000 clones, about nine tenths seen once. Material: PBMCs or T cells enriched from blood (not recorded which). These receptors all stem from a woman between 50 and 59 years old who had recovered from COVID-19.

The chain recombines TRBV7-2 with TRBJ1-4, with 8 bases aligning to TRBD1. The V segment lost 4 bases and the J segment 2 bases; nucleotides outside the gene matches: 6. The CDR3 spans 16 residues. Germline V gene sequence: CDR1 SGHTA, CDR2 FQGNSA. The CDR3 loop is CASSSGTGWTNEKLFF. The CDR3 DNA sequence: TGTGCCAGCAGCTCCGGGACAGGTTGGACTAATGAAAAACTGTTTTTT.

The CDR3 spells CASSKTSGSSYEQYF. The CDR3, as DNA: TGCGCCAGCAGTAAGACTAGCGGCAGCTCCTACGAGCAGTACTTC. The rearrangement links TRBV10-1 to TRBJ2-7; 9 nucleotides align to TRBD2. With V trimmed by 5 bases and J by 0 bases, 5 bases remained unmatched. In germline, CDR1 is WNHNN, CDR2 SYGVQD (reference sequence). CDR3 size: 15 residues.

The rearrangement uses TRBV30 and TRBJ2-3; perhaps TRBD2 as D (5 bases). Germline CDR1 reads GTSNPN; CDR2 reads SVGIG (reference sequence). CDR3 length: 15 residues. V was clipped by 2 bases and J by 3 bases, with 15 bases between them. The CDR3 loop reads CAWSTPRGATDTQYF. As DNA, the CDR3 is TGTGCCTGGAGTACCCCCCGGGGTGCGACAGATACGCAGTATTTT.

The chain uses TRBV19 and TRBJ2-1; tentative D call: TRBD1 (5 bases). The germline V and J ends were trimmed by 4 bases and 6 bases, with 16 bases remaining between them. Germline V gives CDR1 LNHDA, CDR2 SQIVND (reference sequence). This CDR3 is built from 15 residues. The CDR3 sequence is CASSTPSGQRNEQFF. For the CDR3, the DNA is TGTGCCAGTAGTACCCCCTCCGGACAACGCAATGAGCAGTTCTTC.

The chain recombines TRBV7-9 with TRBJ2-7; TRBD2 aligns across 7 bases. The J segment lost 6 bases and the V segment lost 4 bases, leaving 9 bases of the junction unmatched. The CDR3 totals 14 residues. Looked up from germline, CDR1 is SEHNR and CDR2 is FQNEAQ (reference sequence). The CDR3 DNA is TGTGCCAGCAGCTCTAGGACCGGGGGGTCCGAGCAGTACTTC. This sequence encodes CASSSRTGGSEQYF. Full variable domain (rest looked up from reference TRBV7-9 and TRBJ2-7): DTGVSQNPRHKITKRGQNVTFRCDPISEHNRLYWYRQTLGQGPEFLTYFQNEAQLEKSRLLSDRFSAERPKGSFSTLEIQRTEQGDSAMYLCASSSRTGGSEQYFGPGTRLTVT.

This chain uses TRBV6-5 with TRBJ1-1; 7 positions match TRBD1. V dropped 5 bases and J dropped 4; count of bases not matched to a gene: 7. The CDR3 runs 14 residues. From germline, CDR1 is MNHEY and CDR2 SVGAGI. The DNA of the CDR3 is TGTGCCAGCAGTACAGAGACAGGGTCCACTGAAGCTTTCTTT. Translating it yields CASSTETGSTEAFF.

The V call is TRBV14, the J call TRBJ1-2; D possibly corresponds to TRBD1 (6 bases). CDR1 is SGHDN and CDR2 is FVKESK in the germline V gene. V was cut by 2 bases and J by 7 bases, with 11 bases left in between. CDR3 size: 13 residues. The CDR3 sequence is CASSQPGVGGYTF. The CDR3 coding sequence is TGTGCCAGCAGCCAACCAGGGGTTGGTGGCTACACCTTC.

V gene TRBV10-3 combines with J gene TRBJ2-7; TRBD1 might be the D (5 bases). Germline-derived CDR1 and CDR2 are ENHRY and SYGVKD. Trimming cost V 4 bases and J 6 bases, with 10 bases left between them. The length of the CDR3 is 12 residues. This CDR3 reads CAISVSGIEQYF. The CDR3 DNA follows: TGTGCCATCAGTGTTTCAGGGATCGAGCAGTACTTC.

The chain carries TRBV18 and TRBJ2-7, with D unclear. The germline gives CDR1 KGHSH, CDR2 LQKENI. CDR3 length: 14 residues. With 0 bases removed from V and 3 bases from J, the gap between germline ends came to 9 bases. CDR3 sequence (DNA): TGTGCCAGCTCACCACCGGCCAGAAGCTACGAGCAGTACTTC. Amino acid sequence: CASSPPARSYEQYF.

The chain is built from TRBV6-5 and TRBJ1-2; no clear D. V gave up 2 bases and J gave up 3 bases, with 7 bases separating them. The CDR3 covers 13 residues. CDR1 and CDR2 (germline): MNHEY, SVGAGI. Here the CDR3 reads CASSYEEYYGYTF. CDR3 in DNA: TGTGCCAGCAGTTACGAGGAATACTATGGCTACACCTTC.

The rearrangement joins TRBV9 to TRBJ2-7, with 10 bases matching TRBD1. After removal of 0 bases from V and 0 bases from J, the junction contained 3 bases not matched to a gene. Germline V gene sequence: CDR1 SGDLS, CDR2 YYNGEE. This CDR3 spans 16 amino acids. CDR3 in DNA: TGTGCCAGCAGCGTAGATGGGACAGGGGTCTCCTACGAGCAGTACTTC. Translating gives CASSVDGTGVSYEQYF.

CDR3 amino acids: CASSDRTSGSNEQFF. In DNA form, the CDR3 reads TGTGCCAGCAGCGACCGGACTAGCGGGAGCAATGAGCAGTTCTTC. V is TRBV7-2 and J is TRBJ2-1; 13 bases are shared with TRBD2. Germline V lookup: CDR1 SGHTA, CDR2 FQGNSA. The V and J ends lost 5 bases and 6 bases, in that order; junction bases with no gene match: 4. The CDR3 is 15 residues long.

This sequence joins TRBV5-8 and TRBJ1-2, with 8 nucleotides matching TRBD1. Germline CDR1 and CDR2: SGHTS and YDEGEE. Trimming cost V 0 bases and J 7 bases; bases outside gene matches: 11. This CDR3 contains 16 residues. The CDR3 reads CASSLGFNRGIGGYTF. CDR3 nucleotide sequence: TGTGCCAGCAGCTTGGGTTTTAACAGGGGGATTGGTGGCTACACCTTC.

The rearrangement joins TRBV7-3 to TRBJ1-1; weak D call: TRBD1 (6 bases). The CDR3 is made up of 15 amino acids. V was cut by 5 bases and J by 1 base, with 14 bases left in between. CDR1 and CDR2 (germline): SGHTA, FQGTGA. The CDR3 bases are TGTGCCAGCAGCCCCCAAGGGGGGGAGAACACTGAAGCTTTCTTT. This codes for CASSPQGGENTEAFF.

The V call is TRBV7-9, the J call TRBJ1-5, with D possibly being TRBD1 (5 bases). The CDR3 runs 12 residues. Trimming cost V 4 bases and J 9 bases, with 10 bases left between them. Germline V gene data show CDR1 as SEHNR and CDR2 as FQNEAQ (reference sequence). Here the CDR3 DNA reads TGTGCCAGCAGCTCCTCGGGGGGGCCCCAGCATTTT. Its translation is CASSSSGGPQHF. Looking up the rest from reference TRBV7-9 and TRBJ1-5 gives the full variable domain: DTGVSQNPRHKITKRGQNVTFRCDPISEHNRLYWYRQTLGQGPEFLTYFQNEAQLEKSRLLSDRFSAERPKGSFSTLEIQRTEQGDSAMYLCASSSSGGPQHFGDGTRLSIL.

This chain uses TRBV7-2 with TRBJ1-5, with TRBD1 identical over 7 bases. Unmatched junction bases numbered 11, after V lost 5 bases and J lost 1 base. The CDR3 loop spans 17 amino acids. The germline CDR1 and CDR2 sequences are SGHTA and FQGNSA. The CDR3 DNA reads TGTGCCAGCAGCAGTACAGGGGCGGCGAGGAGCAATCAGCCCCAGCATTTT. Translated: CASSSTGAARSNQPQHF.

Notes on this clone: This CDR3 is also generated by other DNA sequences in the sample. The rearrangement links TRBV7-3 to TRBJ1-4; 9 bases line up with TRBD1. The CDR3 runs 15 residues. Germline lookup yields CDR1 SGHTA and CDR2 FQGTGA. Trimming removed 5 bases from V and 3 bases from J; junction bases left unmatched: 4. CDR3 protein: CASSATGGSNEKLFF. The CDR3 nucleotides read TGTGCCAGCAGCGCAACAGGGGGCTCTAATGAAAAACTGTTTTTT.

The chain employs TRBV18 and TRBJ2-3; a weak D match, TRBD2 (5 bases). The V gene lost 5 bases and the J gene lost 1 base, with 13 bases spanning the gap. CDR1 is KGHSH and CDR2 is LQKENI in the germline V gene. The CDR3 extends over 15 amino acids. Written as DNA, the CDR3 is TGTGCCAGCTCATCGGCTAGCCAACGCACAGATACGCAGTATTTT. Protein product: CASSSASQRTDTQYF. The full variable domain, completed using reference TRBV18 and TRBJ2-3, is NAGVMQNPRHLVRRRGQEARLRCSPMKGHSHVYWYRQLPEEGLKFMVYLQKENIIDESGMPKERFSAEFPKEGPSILRIQQVVRGDSAAYFCASSSASQRTDTQYFGPGTRLTVL.

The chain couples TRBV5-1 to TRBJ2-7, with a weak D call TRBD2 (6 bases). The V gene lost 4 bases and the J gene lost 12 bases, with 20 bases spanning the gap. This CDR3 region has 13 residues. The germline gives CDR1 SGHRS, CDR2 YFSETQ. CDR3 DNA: TGCGCCAGCAGCGCTGCTAGCGACTTGAACCTGTACTTC. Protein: CASSAASDLNLYF.

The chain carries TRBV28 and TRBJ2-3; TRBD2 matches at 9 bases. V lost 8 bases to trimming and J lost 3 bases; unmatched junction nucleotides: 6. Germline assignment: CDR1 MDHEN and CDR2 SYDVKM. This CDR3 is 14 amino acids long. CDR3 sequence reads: CASGKREETDTQYF. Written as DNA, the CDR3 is TGTGCCAGCGGTAAGCGGGAGGAAACAGATACGCAGTATTTT. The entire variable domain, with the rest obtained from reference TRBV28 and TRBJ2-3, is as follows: DVKVTQSSRYLVKRTGEKVFLECVQDMDHENMFWYRQDPGLGLRLIYFSYDVKMKEKGDIPEGYSVSREKKERFSLILESASTNQTSMYLCASGKREETDTQYFGPGTRLTVL.

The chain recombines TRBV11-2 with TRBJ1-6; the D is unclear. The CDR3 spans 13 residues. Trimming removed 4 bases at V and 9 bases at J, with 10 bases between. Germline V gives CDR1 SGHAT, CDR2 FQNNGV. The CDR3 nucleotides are TGTGCCAGCAGCTCCCCGCGGGGTTCACCCCTCCACTTT. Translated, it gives CASSSPRGSPLHF.